Listed here are 7 T cell receptor beta chains from one sample, sequenced in a study of T cells in localized non-small cell lung cancer. TCRdb keeps only in-frame clones here, not all; method: immunoSEQ multiplex PCR. Of about 21,000 clones in the sample, 88% were seen once. Specimen: peripheral blood mononuclear cells, collected before any cancer treatment. The receptors derive from a male donor aged 60 or over with stage II lung adenocarcinoma.

This clone was counted a single time. The gene calls are TRBV5-1 and TRBJ2-7; the match to TRBD1 covers 7 bases. V was clipped by 5 bases and J by 1 base; unmatched bases: 9. CDR1 and CDR2 (germline): SGHRS, YFSETQ. The CDR3 covers 15 residues. This CDR3 is CASRVGTVQSYEQYF. The CDR3, as DNA: TGCGCCAGCAGGGTTGGGACAGTCCAATCCTACGAGCAGTACTTC. Full variable domain (missing parts from reference TRBV5-1 and TRBJ2-7): KAGVTQTPRYLIKTRGQQVTLSCSPISGHRSVSWYQQTPGQGLQFLFEYFSETQRNKGNFPGRFSGRQFSNSRSEMNVSTLELGDSALYLCASRVGTVQSYEQYFGPGTRLTVT.

This sequence joins TRBV27 and TRBJ2-1; D is possibly TRBD2 (6 bases). Looked up from germline, CDR1 is MNHEY and CDR2 is SMNVEV (reference sequence). The CDR3 sequence is 14 residues long. V was cut by 4 bases and J by 2 bases, with 9 bases left in between. In nucleotides, the CDR3 is TGTGCCAGCAGTTCCAGACTAGCCTACAATGAGCAGTTCTTC. Its translation is CASSSRLAYNEQFF.

The chain joins TRBV5-1 to TRBJ2-7; TRBD2 matches 15 bases. The J segment lost 5 bases and the V segment lost 0 bases, leaving 9 bases of the junction unmatched. The CDR3 sequence is 18 residues long. Looked up from germline, CDR1 is SGHRS and CDR2 is YFSETQ. For the CDR3, the DNA is TGCGCCAGCAGCTTGGGGGGACTAGCGGGAGGATCGGTCGACGAGCAGTACTTC. Its translation is CASSLGGLAGGSVDEQYF.

The chain uses TRBV11-2 and TRBJ1-1, with D perhaps TRBD1 (6 bases). With 5 bases removed from V and 2 bases from J, the gap between germline ends came to 9 bases. The germline CDR1 and CDR2 sequences are SGHAT and FQNNGV. The CDR3 contains 13 residues. The CDR3 region is CASSRTVNTEAFF. In DNA form, the CDR3 reads TGTGCCAGCAGCAGGACAGTTAACACTGAAGCTTTCTTT. Full variable domain (outside the CDR3, taken from reference TRBV11-2 and TRBJ1-1): EAGVAQSPRYKIIEKRQSVAFWCNPISGHATLYWYQQILGQGPKLLIQFQNNGVVDDSQLPKDRFSAERLKGVDSTLKIQPAKLEDSAVYLCASSRTVNTEAFFGQGTRLTVV.

On this clone: Relative to the germline gene, one junction end is altered; a read error may explain this. The chain is built from TRBV28 and TRBJ2-1; D may be TRBD2 (6 bases). The CDR3 is 9 amino acids. CDR1 is MDHEN and CDR2 is SYDVKM in the germline V gene. The CDR3, as DNA: TGTGCCACGGGGGATATGAGGGTCTTC. Protein product: CATGDMRVF.

J is TRBJ2-5 and V is TRBV2; no clear D. CDR1 is SNHLY and CDR2 is FYNNEI in the germline V gene. V gave up 7 bases and J gave up 5 bases, with 20 bases separating them. The length of the CDR3 is 15 residues. The CDR3 nucleotides read TGTGCCAGCAAAAGAAATACCCTCAGTGGGGAGACCCAGTACTTC. This sequence encodes CASKRNTLSGETQYF.

The chain couples TRBV28 to TRBJ2-5; 15 bases fit TRBD2. This CDR3 comprises 16 residues. Germline trimming cut 8 bases from V and 2 bases from J; bases unmatched to any gene: 6. Germline V gives CDR1 MDHEN, CDR2 SYDVKM. The CDR3: CASGTSGRIWQETQYF. CDR3 DNA: TGTGCCAGCGGGACTAGCGGGAGGATTTGGCAAGAGACCCAGTACTTC.